Listed below are T cell receptor beta chains from one sample, sequenced in a study of cytotoxic CD8 clonotypes in ibrutinib-treated CLL. TCRdb's copy holds only in-frame clones and misses some; the assay was immunoSEQ multiplex PCR. The table has 55,000 to 60,000 clones, 50% to 70% seen once. The starting material was PBMCs, obtained at disease progression, from a patient treated with ibrutinib. Source of these receptors: a human donor with chronic lymphocytic leukemia. Each CDR3 is given with its conserved first and last residue. A D gene is named only where the DNA matches it firmly. Size is stated for part of the rows, as once, few or many counts, or as a class when the clone is expanded.

D gene,J gene,clone size,V gene,CDR3 protein,CDR3 DNA
-,TRBJ2-7,-,TRBV9,CASSVDVTAVYEQYF,TGTGCCAGCAGCGTAGACGTGACGGCCGTTTACGAGCAGTACTTC
-,TRBJ2-7,-,TRBV28,CATKGPLSYEQYF,TGTGCCACCAAGGGACCGCTGTCCTACGAGCAGTACTTC
-,TRBJ2-1,-,TRBV6-5,CASSSPMSSYNEQFF,TGTGCCAGCAGTTCCCCTATGAGCTCCTACAATGAGCAGTTCTTC
TRBD2,TRBJ2-1,once,TRBV28,CASITHSGRAGNEQFF,TGTGCCAGCATCACACATAGCGGGAGGGCCGGAAATGAGCAGTTCTTC
-,TRBJ2-3,many,TRBV7-9,CASSLNLGSTDTQYF,TGTGCCAGCAGCTTAAATCTAGGTTCCACAGATACGCAGTATTTT
-,TRBJ1-5,few,TRBV27,CASSKVGQPQHF,TGTGCCAGCAGTAAGGTGGGCCAGCCCCAGCATTTT
-,TRBJ1-2,-,TRBV27,CASSPQTLYNGYTF,TGTGCCAGCAGTCCTCAGACACTCTACAACGGCTACACCTTC
-,TRBJ1-2,few,TRBV7-3,CASSPGQQNYGYTF,TGTGCCAGCAGCCCAGGGCAGCAGAACTATGGCTACACCTTC
TRBD2,TRBJ2-5,-,TRBV7-2,CASIGGGRETQYF,TGTGCCAGTATCGGGGGGGGCCGTGAGACCCAGTACTTC
TRBD1,TRBJ1-1,-,TRBV11-2,CASSIRHRGSAEAFF,TGTGCCAGCAGCATAAGACACAGGGGATCCGCTGAAGCTTTCTTT
-,TRBJ2-6,-,TRBV28,CATNRAQSAVGANVLTF,TGTGCCACAAACAGGGCTCAGAGTGCTGTTGGGGCCAACGTCCTGACTTTC
-,TRBJ2-2,many,TRBV5-8,CASSLVFAFWVPSNTGELFF,TGTGCCAGCAGCTTGGTATTCGCCTTCTGGGTCCCTTCGAACACCGGGGAGCTGTTTTTT
TRBD2,TRBJ2-7,-,TRBV6-8,CASGTSGVYEQYF,TGTGCCAGCGGGACTAGCGGGGTCTACGAGCAGTACTTC
-,TRBJ1-6,few,TRBV7-8,CASSPGRWTYNSPLHF,TGTGCCAGCAGCCCAGGACGCTGGACCTATAATTCACCCCTCCACTTT
-,TRBJ2-7,-,TRBV5-1,CASSWETGGRGEQYF,TGCGCCAGCAGCTGGGAGACAGGCGGAAGGGGGGAGCAGTACTTC
-,TRBJ2-7,once,TRBV18,CASSPSGGRSYEQYF,TGTGCCAGCTCACCATCCGGGGGGCGGTCCTACGAGCAGTACTTC
-,TRBJ1-1,-,TRBV4-1,CASSQVGRDTEAFF,TGCGCCAGCAGCCAAGTGGGACGGGATACTGAAGCTTTCTTT
TRBD1,TRBJ2-7,-,TRBV6-5,CASSLGQGIYEQYF,TGTGCCAGCAGTCTAGGACAGGGAATTTACGAGCAGTACTTC
-,TRBJ1-2,-,TRBV5-6,CASSPGWGYTF,TGTGCCAGCAGCCCTGGATGGGGCTACACCTTC
-,TRBJ2-5,-,TRBV5-1,CASSLLGQDTQYF,TGCGCCAGCAGCTTGCTGGGGCAGGATACCCAGTACTTC
TRBD1,TRBJ1-3,-,TRBV7-9,CASSLGQGGGNTIYF,TGTGCCAGCAGCTTAGGACAGGGAGGTGGAAACACCATATATTTT
-,TRBJ1-2,-,TRBV6-5,CASSYSRSGTDGYTF,TGTGCCAGCAGTTACTCGAGAAGTGGGACGGATGGCTACACCTTC
TRBD2,TRBJ2-3,-,TRBV4-3,CASSQVTGGPPDTQYF,TGCGCCAGCAGCCAAGTAACGGGAGGGCCCCCAGATACGCAGTATTTT
-,TRBJ1-4,few,TRBV4-1,CASSQVADNRLFF,TGCGCCAGCAGCCAAGTCGCGGATAACAGACTGTTTTTT